The 3 T cell receptor beta chains in this list originate from one sample, sequenced in a study of blood T cell repertoires in COVID-19. Method: immunoSEQ multiplex PCR; TCRdb's copy keeps in-frame clones and lacks some. Counted here are under 250,000 clones, around 87% occurring once; the ten biggest clones make up around 7.3%. The sequencing sample was made of peripheral blood. The receptor source for this set is a woman aged 70-85 years with active or convalescent COVID-19.

The chain joins TRBV18 to TRBJ1-5; a possible D gene is TRBD1 (5 bases). V shed 4 bases and J shed 3 bases, with 7 bases lying between them. Germline assignment: CDR1 KGHSH and CDR2 LQKENI. CDR3 size: 13 residues. CDR3 residues: CASSLGANQPQHF. The CDR3 DNA follows: TGTGCCAGCTCACTAGGGGCCAATCAGCCCCAGCATTTT.

As concerns this clone: In the same sample, other DNA sequences code for this CDR3. The rearrangement uses TRBV6-5 and TRBJ1-6; a weak D match, TRBD1 (6 bases). Looked up from germline, CDR1 is MNHEY and CDR2 is SVGAGI. The CDR3 consists of 12 residues. V was clipped by 5 bases and J by 10 bases, with 9 bases between them. CDR3 amino acids: CASSIRGSPLHF. The CDR3 DNA reads TGTGCCAGCAGTATTAGGGGGTCACCCCTCCACTTT.

The chain recombines TRBV6-2 or TRBV6-3 with TRBJ2-2; 7 positions agree with TRBD1. J lost 7 bases, V lost 4 bases, and 3 bases had no gene match. Germline assignment: CDR1 MNHEY and CDR2 SVGEGT. The CDR3 has 13 amino acids. The CDR3 DNA is TGTGCCAGCAGTTGGGACAGCCACGGGGAGCTGTTTTTT. Protein: CASSWDSHGELFF.